A selection of T cell receptor beta chains follows, all from one sample in a study of OX40 agonist ivuxolimab in advanced cancers. Generated by immunoSEQ multiplex PCR, the TCRdb table keeps only in-frame clones and is missing some. The table shows about 60,000 clones, with over 80% occurring only once. Source: CD4+ or CD8+ T cells sorted from blood, taken in a trial of the OX40 agonist ivuxolimab. The receptor source for this set is an adult with an advanced solid tumor such as melanoma, head and neck, liver or kidney cancer. CDR3s include the opening cysteine and the closing phenylalanine or tryptophan. A D gene is named only where the DNA matches it firmly. The listing skips clone size in some rows; elsewhere it reads once, few, many or a size class.

D gene: .; V gene: TRBV11-3; clone size: once; J gene: TRBJ2-1; CDR3 length: 17; CDR3 DNA: TGTGCCAGCAGCTTAGGGGTGGGGCGGGGCTCCTACAATGAGCAGTTCTTC; CDR3 protein: CASSLGVGRGSYNEQFF
D gene: TRBD1; V gene: TRBV6-5; clone size: few; J gene: TRBJ1-2; CDR3 length: 13; CDR3 DNA: TGTGCCAGCAGTTACCGGACAGGGGGTGGCTACACCTTC; CDR3 protein: CASSYRTGGGYTF
D gene: .; V gene: TRBV19; clone size: few; J gene: TRBJ1-3; CDR3 length: 16; CDR3 DNA: TGTGCCAGTAGTATCGGGGGCCTACTCTCTGGAAACACCATATATTTT; CDR3 protein: CASSIGGLLSGNTIYF
D gene: .; V gene: TRBV9; clone size: .; J gene: TRBJ2-3; CDR3 length: 16; CDR3 DNA: TGTGCCAGCAGCGTAGCTGGGGGGGCCGGAGCAGATACGCAGTATTTT; CDR3 protein: CASSVAGGAGADTQYF
D gene: TRBD2; V gene: TRBV6-1; clone size: .; J gene: TRBJ2-1; CDR3 length: 14; CDR3 DNA: TGTGCCAGCATGGCGGGGGGTACCTACAATGAGCAGTTCTTC; CDR3 protein: CASMAGGTYNEQFF
D gene: .; V gene: TRBV7-2; clone size: medium-sized; J gene: TRBJ1-5; CDR3 length: 14; CDR3 DNA: TGTGCCAGCAGCTTAACGGGGGCCTACCAGCCCCAGCATTTT; CDR3 protein: CASSLTGAYQPQHF
D gene: TRBD1; V gene: TRBV7-9; clone size: .; J gene: TRBJ2-2; CDR3 length: 15; CDR3 DNA: TGTGCCAGCAGCTTCCCGCGGACAGGAACCGGGGAGCTGTTTTTT; CDR3 protein: CASSFPRTGTGELFF
D gene: TRBD1; V gene: TRBV11-3; clone size: .; J gene: TRBJ2-1; CDR3 length: 16; CDR3 DNA: TGTGCCAGCAGCTTAGTCCAGGGGGCGTCTCGGAATGAGCAGTTCTTC; CDR3 protein: CASSLVQGASRNEQFF
D gene: TRBD2; V gene: TRBV4-3; clone size: .; J gene: TRBJ2-2; CDR3 length: 17; CDR3 DNA: TGCGCCAGCAGCTACAATCTAGCGGGGGGGATCACCGGGGAGCTGTTTTTT; CDR3 protein: CASSYNLAGGITGELFF
D gene: .; V gene: TRBV7-3; clone size: .; J gene: TRBJ1-5; CDR3 length: 16; CDR3 DNA: TGTGCCAGCAGCTTCCTGTATACAGGGCTTAATCAGCCCCAGCATTTT; CDR3 protein: CASSFLYTGLNQPQHF
D gene: TRBD1; V gene: TRBV5-4; clone size: few; J gene: TRBJ1-1; CDR3 length: 15; CDR3 DNA: TGTGCCAGCAGCGAGGACCAGACAGGGATCTCTGAAGCTTTCTTT; CDR3 protein: CASSEDQTGISEAFF
D gene: .; V gene: TRBV20-1; clone size: .; J gene: TRBJ1-1; CDR3 length: 11; CDR3 DNA: TGCAGTGCTAGGACAGTTACTGAAGCTTTCTTT; CDR3 protein: CSARTVTEAFF
D gene: TRBD2; V gene: TRBV7-6; clone size: .; J gene: TRBJ2-2; CDR3 length: 16; CDR3 DNA: TGTGCCAGCAGCTCCCGTTCAGCGGGAGGAACCGGGGAGCTGTTTTTT; CDR3 protein: CASSSRSAGGTGELFF
D gene: TRBD1; V gene: TRBV29-1; clone size: .; J gene: TRBJ1-1; CDR3 length: 13; CDR3 DNA: TGCAGCGTTTCCCCAGGGGGCTGGACTGAAGCTTTCTTT; CDR3 protein: CSVSPGGWTEAFF
D gene: TRBD2; V gene: TRBV18; clone size: .; J gene: TRBJ2-1; CDR3 length: 15; CDR3 DNA: TGTGCCAGCTCAGCGGTAGCGGGGTATTTCGATGAGCAGTTCTTC; CDR3 protein: CASSAVAGYFDEQFF
D gene: TRBD2; V gene: TRBV7-3; clone size: .; J gene: TRBJ2-2; CDR3 length: 15; CDR3 DNA: TGTGCCAGCAGCGCGAGCGGGGGGGACACCGGGGAGCTGTTTTTT; CDR3 protein: CASSASGGDTGELFF
D gene: .; V gene: TRBV4-3; clone size: .; J gene: TRBJ1-2; CDR3 length: 11; CDR3 DNA: TGCGCCAGCAGCCAAGGACATGGCTACACCTTC; CDR3 protein: CASSQGHGYTF
D gene: TRBD2; V gene: TRBV19; clone size: .; J gene: TRBJ2-5; CDR3 length: 13; CDR3 DNA: TGTGCCAGTAGTGATCGCGGGGGACAGACCCAGTACTTC; CDR3 protein: CASSDRGGQTQYF
D gene: .; V gene: TRBV5-8; clone size: few; J gene: TRBJ2-7; CDR3 length: 15; CDR3 DNA: TGTGCCAGCAGCTGGCGGACAGTTGACTCCTACGAGCAGTACTTC; CDR3 protein: CASSWRTVDSYEQYF
D gene: .; V gene: TRBV5-5; clone size: .; J gene: TRBJ1-3; CDR3 length: 14; CDR3 DNA: TGTGCCAGCAGGGTTGGAGCCTCTGGAAACACCATATATTTT; CDR3 protein: CASRVGASGNTIYF
D gene: .; V gene: TRBV6-6; clone size: .; J gene: TRBJ2-7; CDR3 length: 13; CDR3 DNA: TGTGCCAGCAGTCCCGGACAGCACTACGAGCAGTACTTC; CDR3 protein: CASSPGQHYEQYF
D gene: TRBD1; V gene: TRBV6-1; clone size: .; J gene: TRBJ1-2; CDR3 length: 13; CDR3 DNA: TGTGCCAGCAGCGAGGACAGGGTATATGGCTACACCTTC; CDR3 protein: CASSEDRVYGYTF
D gene: TRBD1; V gene: TRBV9; clone size: .; J gene: TRBJ2-5; CDR3 length: 16; CDR3 DNA: TGTGCCAGCAGCGTAAGAGGGACAGGCCTACAAGAGACCCAGTACTTC; CDR3 protein: CASSVRGTGLQETQYF
D gene: .; V gene: TRBV27; clone size: .; J gene: TRBJ1-6; CDR3 length: 13; CDR3 DNA: TGTGCCAGCAGTGGCAGGGGCAATTCACCCCTCCACTTT; CDR3 protein: CASSGRGNSPLHF
D gene: .; V gene: TRBV7-3; clone size: .; J gene: TRBJ2-1; CDR3 length: 16; CDR3 DNA: TGTGCCAGCAGCCCCTCGGGGATTACTATCTACAATGAGCAGTTCTTC; CDR3 protein: CASSPSGITIYNEQFF
D gene: .; V gene: TRBV7-2; clone size: once; J gene: TRBJ2-7; CDR3 length: 11; CDR3 DNA: TGTGCCAGCAGCTTAGAGTACGAGCAGTACTTC; CDR3 protein: CASSLEYEQYF
D gene: TRBD2; V gene: TRBV20-1; clone size: .; J gene: TRBJ2-5; CDR3 length: 11; CDR3 DNA: TGCAGTGGGGAGGGCGAGGAGACCCAGTACTTC; CDR3 protein: CSGEGEETQYF
D gene: .; V gene: TRBV9; clone size: .; J gene: TRBJ1-6; CDR3 length: 12; CDR3 DNA: TGTGCCAGCAGCGTAGGGGCCGGACCCCTCCACTTT; CDR3 protein: CASSVGAGPLHF
D gene: .; V gene: TRBV1; clone size: .; J gene: TRBJ1-1; CDR3 length: 16; CDR3 DNA: TGCACCAGCAGCCAAGAAGTCAACAGGGGGAACACTGAAGCTTTCTTT; CDR3 protein: CTSSQEVNRGNTEAFF
D gene: .; V gene: TRBV30; clone size: .; J gene: TRBJ1-1; CDR3 length: 15; CDR3 DNA: TGTGCCTGGAGTGTTGGGCGGCACTCGAACACTGAAGCTTTCTTT; CDR3 protein: CAWSVGRHSNTEAFF
D gene: TRBD1; V gene: TRBV2; clone size: once; J gene: TRBJ1-2; CDR3 length: 13; CDR3 DNA: TGTGCCAGCACTACAGGGGGCGGCTATGGCTACACCTTC; CDR3 protein: CASTTGGGYGYTF
D gene: .; V gene: TRBV19; clone size: .; J gene: TRBJ1-2; CDR3 length: 11; CDR3 DNA: TGTGCCAGTAGTGTTAGTAGGGGCTACACCTTC; CDR3 protein: CASSVSRGYTF
D gene: .; V gene: TRBV7-3; clone size: once; J gene: TRBJ2-7; CDR3 length: 12; CDR3 DNA: TGTGCCAGCAGCCCGGAGGCCTACGAGCAGTACTTC; CDR3 protein: CASSPEAYEQYF
D gene: TRBD2; V gene: TRBV5-6; clone size: .; J gene: TRBJ2-1; CDR3 length: 17; CDR3 DNA: TGTGCCAGCAGCTTCAGAACCGGGACTAGCTCCTACAATGAGCAGTTCTTC; CDR3 protein: CASSFRTGTSSYNEQFF
D gene: TRBD1; V gene: TRBV6-1; clone size: .; J gene: TRBJ1-5; CDR3 length: 15; CDR3 DNA: TGTGCCAGCACCATGACAGGGGTGAGAAATCAGCCCCAGCATTTT; CDR3 protein: CASTMTGVRNQPQHF
D gene: TRBD1; V gene: TRBV6-1; clone size: .; J gene: TRBJ2-7; CDR3 length: 15; CDR3 DNA: TGTGCCAGCAGTGTTCGGACAGGGGAGAGGGACGAGCAGTACTTC; CDR3 protein: CASSVRTGERDEQYF
D gene: .; V gene: TRBV5-4; clone size: .; J gene: TRBJ1-1; CDR3 length: 15; CDR3 DNA: TGTGCCAGCAGATCGAAGACAGAGCTGAACACTGAAGCTTTCTTT; CDR3 protein: CASRSKTELNTEAFF
D gene: TRBD1; V gene: TRBV27; clone size: .; J gene: TRBJ2-3; CDR3 length: 15; CDR3 DNA: TGTGCCAGCAGTTTATATGGGACAGGGGACAATACGCAGTATTTT; CDR3 protein: CASSLYGTGDNTQYF
D gene: .; V gene: TRBV7-9; clone size: .; J gene: TRBJ2-1; CDR3 length: 15; CDR3 DNA: TGTGCCAGCAGCTCAGCAGGCTTTAATAGGGATGAGCAGTTCTTC; CDR3 protein: CASSSAGFNRDEQFF
D gene: TRBD1; V gene: TRBV9; clone size: .; J gene: TRBJ1-2; CDR3 length: 20; CDR3 DNA: TGTGCCAGCAGCGTAGAACAAAGGACAGGGCCCTTAGGGAGGCCCTATGGCTACACCTTC; CDR3 protein: CASSVEQRTGPLGRPYGYTF
D gene: .; V gene: TRBV5-1; clone size: once; J gene: TRBJ2-7; CDR3 length: 14; CDR3 DNA: TGCGCCCGCAGCCGAGGGGGGGTCAACTACGAGCAGTACTTC; CDR3 protein: CARSRGGVNYEQYF
D gene: TRBD2; V gene: TRBV9; clone size: .; J gene: TRBJ2-3; CDR3 length: 14; CDR3 DNA: TGTGCCAGCAGCCTAGCGGGGGGGCATGGTACGCAGTATTTT; CDR3 protein: CASSLAGGHGTQYF
D gene: .; V gene: TRBV28; clone size: .; J gene: TRBJ1-5; CDR3 length: 15; CDR3 DNA: TGTGCCAGTCTTTTTGGGGGCAATAGCAATCAGCCCCAGCATTTT; CDR3 protein: CASLFGGNSNQPQHF
D gene: .; V gene: TRBV5-1; clone size: few; J gene: TRBJ2-6; CDR3 length: 15; CDR3 DNA: TGCGCCAGCAGCCCTACGAATGGTGGGGCCAACGTCCTGACTTTC; CDR3 protein: CASSPTNGGANVLTF
D gene: TRBD1; V gene: TRBV5-1; clone size: few; J gene: TRBJ1-2; CDR3 length: 13; CDR3 DNA: TGCGCCAGCAGCCTGACAGGGGCGGACGGCTACACCTTC; CDR3 protein: CASSLTGADGYTF
D gene: .; V gene: TRBV4-3; clone size: medium-sized; J gene: TRBJ2-5; CDR3 length: 13; CDR3 DNA: TGCGCCAGCAGCCAAGATCGCGGACAGACCCAGTACTTC; CDR3 protein: CASSQDRGQTQYF
D gene: TRBD1; V gene: TRBV6-5; clone size: .; J gene: TRBJ1-1; CDR3 length: 15; CDR3 DNA: TGTGCCAGCAGGATGGGGGACAGGTTGAACACTGAAGCTTTCTTT; CDR3 protein: CASRMGDRLNTEAFF
D gene: .; V gene: TRBV25-1; clone size: .; J gene: TRBJ2-7; CDR3 length: 15; CDR3 DNA: TGTGCCAGCAGTGAATCAGACGGACCCTACTACGAGCAGTACTTC; CDR3 protein: CASSESDGPYYEQYF
D gene: .; V gene: TRBV7-9; clone size: .; J gene: TRBJ1-1; CDR3 length: 13; CDR3 DNA: TGTGCCAGCAGCTTCATTTTGAACACTGAAGCTTTCTTT; CDR3 protein: CASSFILNTEAFF
D gene: .; V gene: TRBV6-1; clone size: medium-sized; J gene: TRBJ2-7; CDR3 length: 13; CDR3 DNA: TGTGCCGGGGGTCGGGCAGGAAACTACGAGCAGTACTTC; CDR3 protein: CAGGRAGNYEQYF
D gene: .; V gene: TRBV5-1; clone size: .; J gene: TRBJ2-3; CDR3 length: 16; CDR3 DNA: TGCGCCAGCAGCTTGGCCCGAGAATCCTACCCAGATACGCAGTATTTT; CDR3 protein: CASSLARESYPDTQYF
D gene: .; V gene: TRBV9; clone size: .; J gene: TRBJ2-5; CDR3 length: 14; CDR3 DNA: TGTGCCAGCAGCGTAGACCTAAGGGGAGAGACCCAGTACTTC; CDR3 protein: CASSVDLRGETQYF
D gene: .; V gene: TRBV11-3; clone size: .; J gene: TRBJ2-1; CDR3 length: 12; CDR3 DNA: TGTGCCAGCAGCCGGGGAACTTTGGAGCAGTTCTTC; CDR3 protein: CASSRGTLEQFF
D gene: .; V gene: TRBV10-3; clone size: .; J gene: TRBJ2-3; CDR3 length: 14; CDR3 DNA: TGTGCCATCAATGAGGGGTTTAGCACAGATACGCAGTATTTT; CDR3 protein: CAINEGFSTDTQYF